Below are 4 T cell receptor beta chains sequenced from a single sample in a study of blood T cell repertoires in COVID-19. Produced via immunoSEQ multiplex PCR; TCRdb's table is partial and in-frame only. In the table there are 150,000 to 160,000 clones, about 79% of which are singletons. Sequencing input: peripheral blood. The receptors were sampled from a woman aged 55-69 years with acute or convalescent COVID-19.

This clone is medium-sized (0.01 to 0.1%) in the sample. The chain links TRBV27 to TRBJ2-2; 9 bases match TRBD1. J was trimmed by 5 bases and V by 4 bases; bases with no gene match: 11. There are 17 residues in the CDR3. Germline lookup yields CDR1 MNHEY and CDR2 SMNVEV (reference sequence). CDR3 in amino acids: CASSSLGTGIMTGELFF. In nucleotides, the CDR3 is TGTGCCAGCAGTTCCCTCGGGACAGGGATAATGACCGGGGAGCTGTTTTTT.

This rearrangement joins TRBV6-5 to TRBJ1-6, with TRBD1 identical over 8 bases. The ends lost 7 bases at V and 7 bases at J; junction bases unmatched: 9. CDR3 length: 15 residues. Germline CDR1 and CDR2: MNHEY and SVGAGI. In DNA, the CDR3 is TGTGCCAGCACCCAACAGGGGGAGGTAAATTCACCCCTCCACTTT. This sequence encodes CASTQQGEVNSPLHF.

The J gene is TRBJ2-1, the V gene TRBV6-5; a possible D gene is TRBD2 (7 bases). The germline V and J ends were trimmed by 6 bases and 7 bases, with 19 bases remaining between them. CDR1 and CDR2 (germline): MNHEY, SVGAGI. There are 15 residues in the CDR3. The CDR3 DNA sequence: TGTGCCAGCAGCTACGTAGGGGGGGCGGCGAATGAGCAGTTCTTC. It yields the protein CASSYVGGAANEQFF.

The chain links TRBV7-9 to TRBJ2-2; D perhaps matches TRBD2 (6 bases). V lost 5 bases and J lost 5, with 15 bases in between. The CDR3 runs 15 residues. Germline lookup yields CDR1 SEHNR and CDR2 FQNEAQ (reference sequence). CDR3 residues: CASSAGIPGTGELFF. For the CDR3, the DNA is TGTGCCAGCAGCGCGGGGATCCCGGGGACCGGGGAGCTGTTTTTT. Full variable domain (outside the CDR3, taken from reference TRBV7-9 and TRBJ2-2): DTGVSQNPRHKITKRGQNVTFRCDPISEHNRLYWYRQTLGQGPEFLTYFQNEAQLEKSRLLSDRFSAERPKGSFSTLEIQRTEQGDSAMYLCASSAGIPGTGELFFGEGSRLTVL.